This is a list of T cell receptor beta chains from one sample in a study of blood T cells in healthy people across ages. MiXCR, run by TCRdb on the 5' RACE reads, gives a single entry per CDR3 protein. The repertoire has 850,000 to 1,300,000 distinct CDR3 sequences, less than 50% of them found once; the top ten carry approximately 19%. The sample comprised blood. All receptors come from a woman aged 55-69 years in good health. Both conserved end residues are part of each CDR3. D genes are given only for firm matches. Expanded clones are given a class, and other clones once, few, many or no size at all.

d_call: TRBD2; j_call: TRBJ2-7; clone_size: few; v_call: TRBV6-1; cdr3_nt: TGTGCCAGCAGCCCAACTAGCGGGAGAAGCTTGGGCTCCTACGAGCAGTACTTC; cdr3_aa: CASSPTSGRSLGSYEQYF
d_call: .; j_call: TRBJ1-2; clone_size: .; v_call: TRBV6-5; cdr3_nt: TGTGCCAGCATGAGGGGTCGGAACTATGGCTACACCTTC; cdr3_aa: CASMRGRNYGYTF
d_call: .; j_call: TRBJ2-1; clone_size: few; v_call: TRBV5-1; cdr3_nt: TGCGCCAGCAGCTTGGCCGGGGCGGGGGCCAACAATGAGCAGTTCTTC; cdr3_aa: CASSLAGAGANNEQFF
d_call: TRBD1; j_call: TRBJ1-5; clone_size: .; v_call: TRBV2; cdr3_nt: TGTGCCGGCAGTGAAGCGGGACAGGGGAGAAGCAATCAGCCCCAGCATTTT; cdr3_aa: CAGSEAGQGRSNQPQHF
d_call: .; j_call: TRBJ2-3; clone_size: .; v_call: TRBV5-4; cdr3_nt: TGTGCCAGCAGCGTGGAGGACACGGCCGATACGCAGTATTTT; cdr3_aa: CASSVEDTADTQYF
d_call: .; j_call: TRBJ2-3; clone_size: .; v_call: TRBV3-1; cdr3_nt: TGTGCCAGCAGCCAGCAGCTTGAGACAGATACGCAGTATTTT; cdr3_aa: CASSQQLETDTQYF
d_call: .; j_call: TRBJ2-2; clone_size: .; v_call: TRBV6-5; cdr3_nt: TGTGCCAGCAGTACGGGGCGACCAGTGAACACCGGGGAGCTGTTTTTT; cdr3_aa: CASSTGRPVNTGELFF
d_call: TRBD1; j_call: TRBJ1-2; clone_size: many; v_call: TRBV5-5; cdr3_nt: TGTGCCAGCAGCTCACAGGGGAACTATGGCTACACCTTC; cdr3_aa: CASSSQGNYGYTF
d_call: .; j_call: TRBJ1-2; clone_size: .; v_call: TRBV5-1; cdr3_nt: TGCGCCAGCAGCCCTCCAAGCCCCGAAGTGTCGTATGGCTACACCTTC; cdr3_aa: CASSPPSPEVSYGYTF
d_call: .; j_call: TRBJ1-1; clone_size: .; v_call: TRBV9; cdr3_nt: TGTGCCAGCAGCGTAGTCGGCCGCGGGGGGGGTGAAGCTTTCTTT; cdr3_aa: CASSVVGRGGGEAFF
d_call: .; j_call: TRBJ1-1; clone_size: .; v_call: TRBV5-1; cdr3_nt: TGCGCCAGCAGCTTGAAAGGGGCCGAAACTGAAGCTTTCTTT; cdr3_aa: CASSLKGAETEAFF
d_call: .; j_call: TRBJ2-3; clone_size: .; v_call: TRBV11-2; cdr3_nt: TGCGCCAGCAGCTTAGGTTCTGGGGGACTGGGGGCAGATACGCAGTATTTT; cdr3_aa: CASSLGSGGLGADTQYF
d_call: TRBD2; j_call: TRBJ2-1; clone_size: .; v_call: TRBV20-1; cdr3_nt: TGCAGTGCTTCGGGACTAGACTACAATGAGCAGTTCTTC; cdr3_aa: CSASGLDYNEQFF
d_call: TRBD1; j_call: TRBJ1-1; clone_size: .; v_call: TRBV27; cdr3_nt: TGTGCCAGCGGTCAATTCACAGGGGGCGTAAGGCTCTCAGCTTTCTTT; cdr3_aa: CASGQFTGGVRLSAFF
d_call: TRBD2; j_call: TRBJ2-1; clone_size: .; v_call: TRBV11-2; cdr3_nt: TGTGCCAGCAGCTTAAAGAGCGGGACTAGCGTGGAGAATGAGCAGTTCTTC; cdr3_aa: CASSLKSGTSVENEQFF
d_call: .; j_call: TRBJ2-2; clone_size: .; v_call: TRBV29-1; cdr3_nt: TGCAGCGTTGGAGGGATTGCCGGGGAGCTGTTTTTT; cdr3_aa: CSVGGIAGELFF
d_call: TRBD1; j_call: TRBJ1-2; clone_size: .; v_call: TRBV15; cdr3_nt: TGTGCCACCAGCAGAGATTCTGTGACAGGGGGCTCTGGGTATGGCTACACCTTC; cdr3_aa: CATSRDSVTGGSGYGYTF
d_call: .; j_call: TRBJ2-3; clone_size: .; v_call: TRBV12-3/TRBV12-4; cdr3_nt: TGTGCCAGCAGAGCCTTCACAGATACGCAGTATTTT; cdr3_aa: CASRAFTDTQYF
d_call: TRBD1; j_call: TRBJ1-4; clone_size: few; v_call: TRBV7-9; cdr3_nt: TGTGCCAGCAGCTTCCACAGGGGGACGTCAGAAAAACTGTTTTTT; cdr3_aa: CASSFHRGTSEKLFF
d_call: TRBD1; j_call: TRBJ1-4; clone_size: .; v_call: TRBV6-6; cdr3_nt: TGTGCCAGCGGGAGAGGGGGCTTTGAAAAACTGTTTTTT; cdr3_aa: CASGRGGFEKLFF
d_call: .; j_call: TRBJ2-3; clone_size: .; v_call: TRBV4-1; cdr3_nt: TGCGCCAGCAGCCAAGACCAGCAGGGGCCCACAGATACGCAGTATTTT; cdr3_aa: CASSQDQQGPTDTQYF
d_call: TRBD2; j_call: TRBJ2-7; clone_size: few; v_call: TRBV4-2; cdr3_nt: TGTGCCAGCAGCCAAGAAGGTACTAGCGGGAAAAACGAGCAGTACTTC; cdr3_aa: CASSQEGTSGKNEQYF
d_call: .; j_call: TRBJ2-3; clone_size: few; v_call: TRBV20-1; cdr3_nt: TGCAGTGCCGAGAAGGGCGGGTTCCCAGATACGCAGTATTTT; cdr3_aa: CSAEKGGFPDTQYF
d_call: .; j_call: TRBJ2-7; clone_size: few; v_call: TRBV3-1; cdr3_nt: TGTGCCAGCAGCCAAGATCTGAGTCCGGGGTACACCTACGAGCAGTACTTC; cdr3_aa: CASSQDLSPGYTYEQYF
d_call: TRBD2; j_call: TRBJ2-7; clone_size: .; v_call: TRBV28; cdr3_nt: TGTGCCAGCACCCAGTCGGGGGGCTACGAGCAGTACTTC; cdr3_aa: CASTQSGGYEQYF
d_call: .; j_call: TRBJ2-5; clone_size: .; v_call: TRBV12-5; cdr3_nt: TGTGCTAGTGGAAAACAACAAGAGACCCAGTACTTC; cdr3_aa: CASGKQQETQYF
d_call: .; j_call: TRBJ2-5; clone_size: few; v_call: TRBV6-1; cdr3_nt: TGTGCCAGCAGTGAAGCGGGAGTGGGAGAGACCCAGTACTTC; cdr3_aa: CASSEAGVGETQYF
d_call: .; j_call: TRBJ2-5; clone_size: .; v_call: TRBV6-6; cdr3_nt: TGTGCCAGCAGAGGGACACCAACCAATGAGCAGTACTTC; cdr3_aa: CASRGTPTNEQYF